Below are 29 T cell receptor beta chains sequenced from a single sample in a study of identical twins. TCRdb re-called the 5' RACE reads through MiXCR, storing one row per CDR3 protein. The sample lists about 250,000 distinct CDR3 sequences; approximately 7.3% were seen once. A further study also used this sample, focusing on yellow fever vaccine responses in identical twins.

Sequencing was carried out using CD8+ T cells sorted from blood. Receptor source: a woman between 18 and 30 years old in good health.

This clonotype was recorded a few times. The CDR3 loop is CASSNPTSGGGYNEQFF. CDR3 DNA: TGCGCCAGCAGCAACCCGACTAGCGGGGGGGGCTACAATGAGCAGTTCTTC. The rearrangement links TRBV5-1 to TRBJ2-1; the match to TRBD2 covers 14 bases. The length of the CDR3 is 17 residues. V shed 4 bases and J 3 bases; nucleotides not matched to a gene: 6. In germline, CDR1 is SGHRS, CDR2 YFSETQ.

This clonotype has a handful of counts. V is TRBV20-1 and J is TRBJ2-3; 11 nucleotides agree with TRBD2. The CDR3 spans 15 residues. Germline trimming cut 5 bases from V and 4 bases from J; bases unmatched to any gene: 8. Germline CDR1 is DFQATT and CDR2 is SNEGSKA (reference sequence). The CDR3 DNA reads as TGCAGTGCTCCAACACTAGCGGGAGTACCAGATACGCAGTATTTT. Translating gives CSAPTLAGVPDTQYF.

This clonotype came up many times. The gene calls are TRBV12-3 or TRBV12-4 and TRBJ2-1; 11 bases line up with TRBD2. V was pared by 1 base and J by 4 bases, with 3 bases of the junction left unmatched. There are 16 residues in the CDR3. The CDR3 nucleotides are TGTGCCAGCAGTTTAGGACTAGCGGGACCTTACAATGAGCAGTTCTTC. Amino acid sequence: CASSLGLAGPYNEQFF.

This clonotype was observed at least ten times. The rearrangement uses TRBV24-1 and TRBJ2-1; TRBD2 aligns across 12 bases. The CDR3 runs to 16 residues. Germline values: CDR1 KGHDR, CDR2 SFDVKD. The J segment lost 2 bases and the V segment lost 4 bases, leaving 2 bases of the junction unmatched. This chain's CDR3 is CATSDRTSGTYNEQFF. In nucleotides, the CDR3 is TGTGCCACCAGTGACCGGACTAGCGGGACCTACAATGAGCAGTTCTTC.

V usage is TRBV28 and J usage is TRBJ2-1; 7 nucleotides agree with TRBD2. Trimming took 1 base from V and 6 from J; bases not matched to a gene: 12. There are 17 residues in the CDR3. The germline V gene has CDR1 MDHEN and CDR2 SYDVKM. The CDR3 is CASSLFGDGRSLNEQFF. CDR3 DNA sequence: TGTGCCAGCAGTTTATTCGGAGACGGGAGGAGCCTCAATGAGCAGTTCTTC.

This clonotype was detected a few times. The V gene is TRBV2, the J gene TRBJ2-7; D not resolved. CDR1 and CDR2 (germline): SNHLY, FYNNEI. The CDR3 is made up of 16 amino acids. Trimming pared 4 bases from V and 2 bases from J, leaving 18 bases between. Written as DNA, the CDR3 is TGTGCCAGCAGTGCCCTTAGAACAGAGATTCCCTACGAGCAGTACGTC. Protein product: CASSALRTEIPYEQYV.

The sample holds many counts of this clonotype. CDR3 DNA sequence: TGTGCCAGCAGTTTAGTGGGGGTGGGCTACACTGAAGCTTTCTTT. It encodes CASSLVGVGYTEAFF. The chain carries TRBV28 and TRBJ1-1; TRBD1 might be the D (5 bases). V was trimmed by 2 bases and J by 3 bases, leaving 13 bases between them. Germline values: CDR1 MDHEN, CDR2 SYDVKM. This CDR3 is built from 15 residues.

Turning to this clonotype: This may come from a read error, since a much larger clone is one base off. DNA of the CDR3: TGTGCCAGCAGCTTGGTTAACTCCTACAATGAGCAGTACTTC. Translated: CASSLVNSYNEQYF. This chain connects TRBV5-6 to TRBJ2-1; unclear D gene. The J call is doubtful: the DNA matches TRBJ2-7 better. Per the germline V gene, CDR1 is SGHDT and CDR2 is YYEEEE. CDR3 size: 14 residues.

V and J are TRBV7-6 and TRBJ2-5, with TRBD2 identical over 13 bases. Germline CDR1 reads SGHVS; CDR2 reads FNYEAQ. The CDR3 runs to 17 residues. V was clipped by 4 bases and J by 3 bases; unmatched bases: 8. The CDR3 reads CASSSVQGLAGKETQYF. The CDR3 DNA reads TGTGCCAGCAGCTCGGTTCAGGGACTAGCGGGGAAAGAGACCCAGTACTTC.

The rearrangement uses TRBV28 and TRBJ2-1; 8 bases map to TRBD1. Germline CDR1 MDHEN, CDR2 SYDVKM. CDR3 length: 14 residues. V lost 10 bases, J lost 6 bases, and 11 bases stayed unmatched. As DNA, the CDR3 is TGTGCCACCCAACACAGGGGGTTCCGCAATGAGCAGTTCTTC. Translated, it gives CATQHRGFRNEQFF.

J is TRBJ1-2 and V is TRBV13; weak D call: TRBD1 (5 bases). Trimming took 1 base from V and 3 from J, leaving 15 bases between them. Germline V gene sequence: CDR1 PRHDT, CDR2 FYEKMQ (reference sequence). The CDR3 runs 16 residues. The CDR3 region has the DNA TGTGCCAGCAGCTTAGACCTACTCCAGGGTGACTATGGCTACACCTTC. Encoded protein: CASSLDLLQGDYGYTF. Full variable domain (missing parts from reference TRBV13 and TRBJ1-2): AAGVIQSPRHLIKEKRETATLKCYPIPRHDTVYWYQQGPGQDPQFLISFYEKMQSDKGSIPDRFSAQQFSDYHSELNMSSLELGDSALYFCASSLDLLQGDYGYTFGSGTRLTVV.

The table lists this clonotype with many counts. The chain recombines TRBV27 with TRBJ2-4; 7 nucleotides line up with TRBD2. Germline lookup yields CDR1 MNHEY and CDR2 SMNVEV (reference sequence). This CDR3 has 14 amino acids. After removal of 6 bases from V and 4 bases from J, the junction contained 6 bases not matched to a gene. CDR3 loop: CASSSLGGKNIQYF. CDR3 DNA: TGTGCCAGCAGCTCCCTCGGGGGGAAAAACATTCAGTACTTC.

The rearrangement uses TRBV5-1 and TRBJ2-5; TRBD2 aligns across 11 bases. Germline V CDR1 and CDR2: SGHRS, YFSETQ. There are 16 residues in the CDR3. Germline trimming cut 5 bases from V and 3 bases from J; bases unmatched to any gene: 9. CDR3 region: CASSSSPGLAEETQYF. CDR3 DNA: TGCGCCAGCAGTTCCAGCCCGGGACTAGCGGAAGAGACCCAGTACTTC.

A few counts support this clonotype. The chain recombines TRBV15 with TRBJ2-1, with no clear D. Germline V lookup: CDR1 LNHNV, CDR2 YYDKDF (reference sequence). This CDR3 is 15 amino acids long. V lost 4 bases and J 2 bases, leaving 12 bases between the germline ends. CDR3 sequence reads: CATSTTDTAYNEQFF. In DNA, the CDR3 is TGTGCCACCAGCACAACCGACACGGCCTACAATGAGCAGTTCTTC.

The rearrangement uses TRBV4-1 and TRBJ1-1, with D perhaps matching TRBD1 (6 bases). Trimming removed 0 bases at V and 0 bases at J, with 14 bases between. This CDR3 is built from 17 residues. From germline, CDR1 is MGHRA and CDR2 YSYEKL. DNA for the CDR3: TGCGCCAGCAGCCAAGATCCCCTGGACAGCTTGAACACTGAAGCTTTCTTT. Protein product: CASSQDPLDSLNTEAFF.

This clonotype was observed at least ten times. The CDR3: CAAGSYEQYF. The CDR3 DNA follows: TGTGCGGCAGGGTCCTACGAGCAGTACTTC. The chain couples TRBV27 to TRBJ2-7, with a tentative D call TRBD1 (5 bases). The germline CDR1 and CDR2 sequences are MNHEY and SMNVEV (reference sequence). The CDR3 is 10 amino acids.

This clonotype has a count of ten or more. Written as DNA, the CDR3 is TGTGCCAGCAGTGAAGAGACTGAAGCTTTCTTT. This codes for CASSEETEAFF. The chain joins TRBV25-1 to TRBJ1-1; D is unclear. V was cut by 2 bases and J by 5 bases, with 3 bases left in between. CDR1 MGHDK and CDR2 SYGVNS come from the germline V gene. The CDR3 spans 11 residues. Combining the CDR3 with reference TRBV25-1 and TRBJ1-1 gives the whole variable domain EADIYQTPRYLVIGTGKKITLECSQTMGHDKMYWYQQDPGMELHLIHYSYGVNSTEKGDLSSESTVSRIRTEHFPLTLESARPSHTSQYLCASSEETEAFFGQGTRLTVV.

This clonotype was counted many times. The gene calls are TRBV12-3 or TRBV12-4 and TRBJ1-5, with D perhaps matching TRBD1 (6 bases). The V end lost 5 bases, the J end lost 3 bases, and 11 bases lay between the germline ends. The CDR3 runs to 14 residues. The CDR3 DNA is TGTGCCAGCAGTCCTGAGGGGGTCAATCAGCCCCAGCATTTT. Residues: CASSPEGVNQPQHF.

This clonotype was counted ten times or more. The chain uses TRBV12-3 or TRBV12-4 and TRBJ2-7; TRBD1 matches 8 bases. Unmatched junction bases numbered 10, after V lost 2 bases and J lost 1 base. CDR3 length: 17 residues. CDR3 in amino acids: CASSLNPKDRASYEQYF. The CDR3 DNA is TGTGCCAGCAGTTTAAACCCGAAGGACAGGGCTTCCTACGAGCAGTACTTC.

The rearrangement links TRBV3-1 to TRBJ2-3, with TRBD2 identical over 11 bases. The CDR3 runs 18 residues. Germline V gives CDR1 LGHDT, CDR2 YNNKEL (reference sequence). The V and J ends lost 4 bases and 0 bases, in that order; junction bases with no gene match: 9. Here the CDR3 reads CASSLGTSGALSTDTQYF. CDR3 nucleotides: TGTGCCAGCAGCCTCGGGACTAGCGGAGCCCTTAGCACAGATACGCAGTATTTT.

This clonotype was counted at least ten times. The V gene is TRBV27, the J gene TRBJ1-2; D unresolved. The germline CDR1 and CDR2 sequences are MNHEY and SMNVEV (reference sequence). V dropped 4 bases and J dropped 5 bases, with 14 bases sitting between them. This CDR3 is built from 14 residues. CDR3 nucleotides: TGTGCCAGCAGTTACGGTCCTCTATCGTATGGCTACACCTTC. Its protein is CASSYGPLSYGYTF.

This clonotype appeared a few times. The rearrangement uses TRBV13 and TRBJ2-7, with TRBD2 matching over 12 bases. This CDR3 spans 15 amino acids. V was clipped by 5 bases and J by 7 bases; unmatched bases: 9. Looked up from germline, CDR1 is PRHDT and CDR2 is FYEKMQ (reference sequence). CDR3 in DNA: TGTGCCAGCAGCCCACGGACTAGCGGGAATCGTGAGCAGTACTTC. Its protein product is CASSPRTSGNREQYF.

The J gene is TRBJ2-1, the V gene TRBV7-9; tentatively, D is TRBD1 or TRBD2 (5 bases each). This CDR3 is built from 16 residues. Trimming shortened V by 1 base and J by 2 bases, and 12 bases separated the two germline ends. Germline values: CDR1 SEHNR, CDR2 FQNEAQ (reference sequence). The CDR3 sequence is CASSLDGRGAYNEQFF. The CDR3 region has the DNA TGTGCCAGCAGCTTAGACGGGCGAGGGGCCTACAATGAGCAGTTCTTC.

This clonotype turned up a few times. The V gene is TRBV3-1, the J gene TRBJ1-2; no definite D call. V was trimmed by 4 bases and J by 2 bases, leaving 20 bases between them. Germline V gene sequence: CDR1 LGHDT, CDR2 YNNKEL (reference sequence). The CDR3 extends over 17 amino acids. The CDR3: CASSPSLPNSSNYGYTF. The CDR3 DNA reads as TGTGCCAGCAGCCCAAGTCTCCCGAACTCCAGCAACTATGGCTACACCTTC.

The V and J genes are TRBV10-3 and TRBJ1-1; no reliable D call. Germline lookup yields CDR1 ENHRY and CDR2 SYGVKD. With 3 bases removed from V and 5 bases from J, the gap between germline ends came to 16 bases. The CDR3 covers 15 residues. The CDR3: CAISESGSDRTEAFF. The CDR3 DNA reads TGTGCCATCAGTGAATCTGGCTCCGATCGGACTGAAGCTTTCTTT.

The J gene is TRBJ1-1, the V gene TRBV11-1; tentative D call: TRBD1 (6 bases). V was shortened by 4 bases and J by 0 bases, with 15 bases between the two germline ends. The CDR3 extends over 16 amino acids. CDR1 is SGHAT, CDR2 FQDESV, per germline (reference sequence). Written as DNA, the CDR3 is TGTGCCAGCAGCTCGATATGGACAGAGTTGAACACTGAAGCTTTCTTT. Protein sequence: CASSSIWTELNTEAFF.

In the case of this clonotype: Its ends do not fully match the called genes, so a read error is possible. The chain recombines TRBV20-1 with TRBJ2-2, with a tentative D call TRBD2 (5 bases). CDR3 length: 15 residues. Per germline, CDR1 DFQATT and CDR2 SNEGSKA (reference sequence). CDR3 in DNA: TGCAGTGCTAGGGCGGAGAGAACGAACACCGGGGAGCCGTTTTTT. This encodes CSARAERTNTGEPFF.

The J gene is TRBJ2-3, the V gene TRBV14, with 9 positions matching TRBD1. The CDR3 is made up of 16 amino acids. Per the germline V gene, CDR1 is SGHDN and CDR2 is FVKESK. The J segment lost 1 base and the V segment lost 0 bases, leaving 2 bases of the junction unmatched. The CDR3 nucleotides read TGTGCCAGCAGCCAAGACCGGGACAGGGGCACAGATACGCAGTATTTT. Amino acids: CASSQDRDRGTDTQYF.

The table lists this clonotype with a few counts. J is TRBJ2-7 and V is TRBV13, with 10 bases that match TRBD2. V shed 7 bases and J 4 bases; nucleotides not matched to a gene: 7. CDR1 is PRHDT, CDR2 FYEKMQ, per germline (reference sequence). This CDR3 is built from 14 residues. CDR3 residues: CASTTRTSGYEQYF. CDR3 coding DNA: TGTGCCAGCACCACTCGGACTAGCGGATACGAGCAGTACTTC.